What follows describes a single T cell receptor (beta chain). Antigen specificity is unknown. The method was immunoSEQ multiplex PCR; TCRdb's version includes in-frame clones alone and lacks a portion of them. This table has some 2.1 million clones, roughly 94% appearing once. This sample was included in a study of shared clonotypes between healthy human individuals. Study findings and constraints: Among several donors, approximately 5% of naive CD4 clonotypes were found in common.

The CDR3 has 16 amino acids. CDR1 and CDR2 from the germline V gene are MNHNY and SVGAGI (reference sequence). V lost 2 bases, J lost 5 bases, and 16 bases lay in between. This clonotype was obtained from a man in his late teens or twenties in good health. V and J are TRBV6-6 and TRBJ2-1, with D perhaps assigned TRBD1 or TRBD2 (5 bases each). Source material: naive CD4+ T cells sorted from blood. Subset indicated: CD45RA+ positively selected. CDR3 sequence reads: CASSYLSGTSNNEQFF. For the CDR3, the DNA is TGTGCCAGCAGTTACCTTTCTGGGACGTCCAACAATGAGCAGTTCTTC.